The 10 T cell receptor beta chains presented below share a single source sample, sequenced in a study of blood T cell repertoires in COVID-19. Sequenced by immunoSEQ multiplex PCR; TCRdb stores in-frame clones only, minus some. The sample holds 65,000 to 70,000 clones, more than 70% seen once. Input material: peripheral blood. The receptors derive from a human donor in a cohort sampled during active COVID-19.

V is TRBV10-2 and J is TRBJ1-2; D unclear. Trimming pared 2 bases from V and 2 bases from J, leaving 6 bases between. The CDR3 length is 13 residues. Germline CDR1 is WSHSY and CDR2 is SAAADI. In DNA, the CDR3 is TGCGCCAGCAGTGAGAGGCGGAACTATGGCTACACCTTC. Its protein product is CASSERRNYGYTF.

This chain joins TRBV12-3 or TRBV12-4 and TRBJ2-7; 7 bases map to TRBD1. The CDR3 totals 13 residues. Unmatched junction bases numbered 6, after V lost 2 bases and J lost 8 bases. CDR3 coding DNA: TGTGCCAGCAGTTTATCCCGGACAGGACAGCAGTACTTC. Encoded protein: CASSLSRTGQQYF.

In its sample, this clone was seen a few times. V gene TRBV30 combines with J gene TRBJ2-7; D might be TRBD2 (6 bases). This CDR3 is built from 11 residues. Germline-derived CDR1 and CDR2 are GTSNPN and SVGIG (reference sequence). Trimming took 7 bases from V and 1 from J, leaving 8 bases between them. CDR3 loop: CAFGTSYEQYF. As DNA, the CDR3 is TGTGCCTTCGGGACTTCCTACGAGCAGTACTTC.

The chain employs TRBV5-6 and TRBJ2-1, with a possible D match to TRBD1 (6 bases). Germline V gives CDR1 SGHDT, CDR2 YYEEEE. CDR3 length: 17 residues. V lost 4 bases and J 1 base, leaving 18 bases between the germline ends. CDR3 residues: CASSITGFPLSYNEQFF. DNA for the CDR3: TGTGCCAGCAGCATAACAGGGTTTCCTTTATCCTACAATGAGCAGTTCTTC.

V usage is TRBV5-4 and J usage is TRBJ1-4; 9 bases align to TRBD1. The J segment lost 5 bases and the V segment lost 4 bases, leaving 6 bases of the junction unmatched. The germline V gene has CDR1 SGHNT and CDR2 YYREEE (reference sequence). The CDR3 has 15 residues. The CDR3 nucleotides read TGTGCCAGCAGCCTAAGACAGGGGGGAAATGAAAAACTGTTTTTT. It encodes CASSLRQGGNEKLFF.

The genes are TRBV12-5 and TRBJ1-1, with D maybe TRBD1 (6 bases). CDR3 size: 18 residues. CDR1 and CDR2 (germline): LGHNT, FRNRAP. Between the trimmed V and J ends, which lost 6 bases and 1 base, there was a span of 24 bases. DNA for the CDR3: TGTGCTAGTGGGACACAGGGAATAGCTCGCTTGGGGAACACTGAAGCTTTCTTT. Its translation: CASGTQGIARLGNTEAFF.

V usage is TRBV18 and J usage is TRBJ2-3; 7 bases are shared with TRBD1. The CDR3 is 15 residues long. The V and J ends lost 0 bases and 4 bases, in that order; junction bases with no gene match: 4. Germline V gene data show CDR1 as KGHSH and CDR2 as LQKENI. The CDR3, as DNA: TGTGCCAGCTCACCACCGAACAGGGGATCAGATACGCAGTATTTT. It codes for CASSPPNRGSDTQYF. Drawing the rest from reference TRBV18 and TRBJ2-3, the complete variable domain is NAGVMQNPRHLVRRRGQEARLRCSPMKGHSHVYWYRQLPEEGLKFMVYLQKENIIDESGMPKERFSAEFPKEGPSILRIQQVVRGDSAAYFCASSPPNRGSDTQYFGPGTRLTVL.

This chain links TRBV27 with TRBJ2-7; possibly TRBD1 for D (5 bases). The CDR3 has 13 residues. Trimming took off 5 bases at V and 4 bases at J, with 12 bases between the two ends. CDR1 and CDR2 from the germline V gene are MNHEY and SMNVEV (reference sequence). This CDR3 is CASSPLGVYEQYF. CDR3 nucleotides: TGTGCCAGCAGTCCCCTAGGGGTTTACGAGCAGTACTTC.

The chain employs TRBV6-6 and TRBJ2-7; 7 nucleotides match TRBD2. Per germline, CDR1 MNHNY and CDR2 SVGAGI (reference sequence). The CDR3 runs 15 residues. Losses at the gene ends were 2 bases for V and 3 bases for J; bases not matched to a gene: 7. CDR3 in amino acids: CASSYGTAGYYEQYF. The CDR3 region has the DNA TGTGCCAGCAGTTACGGAACAGCGGGGTACTACGAGCAGTACTTC.

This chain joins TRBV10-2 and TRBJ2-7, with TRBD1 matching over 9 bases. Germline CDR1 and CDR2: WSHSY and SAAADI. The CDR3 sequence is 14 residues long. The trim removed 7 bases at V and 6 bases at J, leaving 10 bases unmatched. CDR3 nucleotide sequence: TGCGCCAGCAATACGGGACAGGGAGACGGCGAGCAGTACTTC. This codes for CASNTGQGDGEQYF.